This T cell receptor (beta chain) was sequenced for a study of metastatic and nonmetastatic thyroid tumors. Study details: Comparative analysis of repertoires was undertaken across blood and tumor or nodule tissue obtained from malignant and benign thyroid patients.

This clone has more than one count but fewer than ten. No antigen is known for it. There are 14 residues in the CDR3. Trimming shortened V by 3 bases and J by 5 bases, and 13 bases separated the two germline ends. CDR1 KGHSH and CDR2 LQKENI come from the germline V gene. All patients reached thyroid surgery having received no treatment beforehand. Per the authors' pipeline: Construction of a distant-metastasis classifier for papillary thyroid cancer relied on CDR3 differences across clinicopathological groups. MiXCR re-clonotyped the PCR reads for TCRdb. The authors' filters were not applied to this entry. The sample shows roughly 81,000 clones, around 9.2% of them seen only once. General study points: For both blood and tumor, malignant thyroid tumors reportedly showed significantly higher TCR beta diversity than benign nodules did.

The material sequenced was blood. The origin of this receptor is a female donor with papillary thyroid cancer or a benign thyroid nodule (not recorded which). Some clones in this sample may be carry-over from other donors' samples. V gene TRBV18 combines with J gene TRBJ2-5; unclear D gene. CDR3 sequence: CASSPTTEPETQYF. Here the CDR3 DNA reads TGTGCCAGCTCACCGACGACCGAACCGGAGACCCAGTACTTC.